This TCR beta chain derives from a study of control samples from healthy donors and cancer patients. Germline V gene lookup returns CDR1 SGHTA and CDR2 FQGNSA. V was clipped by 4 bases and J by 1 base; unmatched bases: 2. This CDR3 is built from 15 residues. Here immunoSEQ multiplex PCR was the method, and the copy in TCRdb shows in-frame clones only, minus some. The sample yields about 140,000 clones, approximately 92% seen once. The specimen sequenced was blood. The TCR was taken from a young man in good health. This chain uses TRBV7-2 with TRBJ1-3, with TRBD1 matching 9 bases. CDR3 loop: CASSSGTGSGNTIYF. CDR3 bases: TGTGCCAGCAGCTCTGGGACAGGGTCTGGAAACACCATATATTTT.